This T cell receptor beta chain was sequenced during a study of identical twins. V gave up 3 bases and J gave up 2 bases; unmatched junction bases: 10. Germline CDR1 SGHAT, CDR2 FQNNGV. The CDR3 consists of 18 residues. TCRdb independently ran MiXCR on the 5' RACE reads; one entry per CDR3 protein. The sample includes a few hundred thousand distinct CDR3 sequences, 9.6% of them seen just once. These data were likewise used in another study, on yellow fever vaccine responses in identical twins.

Sequencing input: PBMCs. The TCR comes from a young woman in good health. The chain links TRBV11-2 to TRBJ2-1; 10 bases fit TRBD2. The CDR3 DNA sequence: TGTGCCAGCAGCTTCACTAGCGGGATGCCGACCACCTACAATGAGCAGTTCTTC. This encodes CASSFTSGMPTTYNEQFF.